Each of the 17 T cell receptor beta chains below was sequenced from the same sample in a study of blood T cell repertoires in COVID-19. The method was immunoSEQ multiplex PCR; TCRdb's version includes in-frame clones alone and lacks a portion of them. The data show roughly 200,000 clones, roughly 80% seen once. Sequenced material: peripheral blood. Receptors originate from a woman aged 40 to 50 with COVID-19, enrolled during active disease.

The chain couples TRBV12-3 or TRBV12-4 to TRBJ1-2, with 7 bases aligning to TRBD1. CDR3 size: 13 residues. V was clipped by 5 bases and J by 11 bases; unmatched bases: 11. The CDR3 is CASSNSRQGQYTF. CDR3 coding DNA: TGTGCCAGCAGTAACTCCCGACAGGGCCAATACACCTTC.

The chain combines TRBV27 with TRBJ2-1; TRBD2 matches 12 bases. This CDR3 contains 17 residues. CDR1 is MNHEY, CDR2 SMNVEV, per germline (reference sequence). With 6 bases clipped from V and 0 bases from J, the junction kept 6 bases outside the gene matches. CDR3 region: CASSLRTSGASYNEQFF. CDR3 DNA sequence: TGTGCCAGCAGCTTGAGGACTAGCGGGGCCTCCTACAATGAGCAGTTCTTC.

This clone came up once. The rearrangement joins TRBV29-1 to TRBJ2-7; TRBD1 aligns across 10 bases. CDR1 is SQVTM and CDR2 is ANQGSEA in the germline V gene. The V segment lost 5 bases and the J segment 0 bases; nucleotides outside the gene matches: 7. The CDR3 is made up of 15 amino acids. Written as DNA, the CDR3 is TGCAGCGTTTCGACGAGGACAGGGGGCTCCTACGAGCAGTACTTC. This gives the protein CSVSTRTGGSYEQYF.

The gene calls are TRBV19 and TRBJ2-7; 12 bases line up with TRBD1. J gave up 5 bases and V 6 bases, and 8 bases lay outside the gene matches. CDR1 is LNHDA, CDR2 SQIVND, per germline (reference sequence). The CDR3 runs to 15 residues. The CDR3 nucleotides are TGTGCCAGTAGCGCACCGGGACAGGGGGCCAACGAGCAGTACTTC. It codes for CASSAPGQGANEQYF.

The chain uses TRBV18 and TRBJ2-5; the match to TRBD2 covers 10 bases. Germline lookup yields CDR1 KGHSH and CDR2 LQKENI. The CDR3 length is 15 residues. J lost 5 bases, V lost 5 bases, and 8 bases had no gene match. The CDR3 coding sequence is TGTGCCAGCTCATCCGGGACTAGCGAAGGGGAGACCCAGTACTTC. This encodes CASSSGTSEGETQYF.

This chain uses TRBV12-3 or TRBV12-4 with TRBJ1-1; D not certain. The CDR3 sequence is 13 residues long. V gave up 3 bases and J gave up 1 base, with 6 bases separating them. The CDR3 here is CASSFTANTEAFF. In DNA, the CDR3 is TGTGCCAGCAGTTTTACAGCGAACACTGAAGCTTTCTTT.

This clone was found once. The J gene is TRBJ2-1, the V gene TRBV11-2; TRBD2 agrees at 15 bases. The CDR3 totals 17 residues. From germline, CDR1 is SGHAT and CDR2 FQNNGV. Losses at the gene ends were 7 bases for V and 7 bases for J; bases not matched to a gene: 11. The DNA for the CDR3 is TGTGCCAGCACATGGACTAGCGGGAGGGCTTCGAAAAATGAGCAGTTCTTC. Translating gives CASTWTSGRASKNEQFF.

The CDR3 is CASSQDQDYTGQQYF. Written as DNA, the CDR3 is TGCGCCAGCAGCCAAGATCAGGACTACACGGGACAGCAGTACTTC. The gene calls are TRBV4-1 and TRBJ2-7, with D maybe TRBD2 (6 bases). Trimming removed 0 bases at V and 8 bases at J, with 17 bases between. The CDR3 length is 15 residues. Germline-derived CDR1 and CDR2 are MGHRA and YSYEKL.

This clone was detected only a few times. This sequence joins TRBV7-2 and TRBJ1-5, with D perhaps matching TRBD1 (5 bases). V shed 4 bases and J shed 0 bases, with 10 bases lying between them. The CDR3 extends over 15 amino acids. CDR1 is SGHTA, CDR2 FQGNSA, per germline. The CDR3 nucleotides read TGTGCCAGCAGCTGGGGGGATGGTAGCAATCAGCCCCAGCATTTT. Its translation is CASSWGDGSNQPQHF.

The CDR3 DNA follows: TGTGCCAGTAGTATAAGGGGGTCCTACAATGAGCAGTTCTTC. It encodes CASSIRGSYNEQFF. V is TRBV19 and J is TRBJ2-1; TRBD1 is a possible D gene (6 bases). CDR1 LNHDA and CDR2 SQIVND come from the germline V gene (reference sequence). Trimming left V 2 bases short and J 1 base short, with 6 bases between. CDR3 length: 14 amino acids.

The V and J genes are TRBV3-1 (or the pseudogene TRBV3-2) and TRBJ1-6, with a possible D match to TRBD1 (5 bases). The germline gives CDR1 LGHDT, CDR2 YNNKEL (reference sequence). The V end was cut by 1 base, the J end by 11 bases, with 6 bases between. The CDR3 loop spans 12 amino acids. CDR3 residues: CASSQGGAPLHF. CDR3 nucleotide sequence: TGTGCCAGCAGCCAAGGGGGGGCACCCCTCCACTTT.

This chain joins TRBV10-3 and TRBJ1-2; 10 nucleotides agree with TRBD1. Germline V gene lookup returns CDR1 ENHRY and CDR2 SYGVKD. This CDR3 region has 16 residues. The J segment lost 8 bases and the V segment lost 0 bases, leaving 9 bases of the junction unmatched. DNA for the CDR3: TGTGCCATCAGTGAGTCCTGGGACAGGGGTTTGGGAGGCTACACCTTC. Residues: CAISESWDRGLGGYTF.

A word on this clone: A much larger clone lies a single base off, so this may be a read error. The chain uses TRBV7-2 and TRBJ2-7; the match to TRBD1 covers 7 bases. This CDR3 has 13 amino acids. V lost 3 bases to trimming and J lost 2 bases; unmatched junction nucleotides: 1. CDR1 SGHTA and CDR2 FQGNSA come from the germline V gene. DNA of the CDR3: TGTGCCAGCAGCTTCGGGACAGCCTACGAGCAGTACTTC. Translating gives CASSFGTAYEQYF.

This chain links TRBV30 with TRBJ2-2; D perhaps matches TRBD2 (5 bases). The CDR3 loop spans 13 amino acids. In germline, CDR1 is GTSNPN, CDR2 SVGIG (reference sequence). Between the trimmed V and J ends, which lost 2 bases and 5 bases, there was a span of 9 bases. The CDR3 DNA follows: TGTGCCTGGAGTTACACGGGGACCGGGGAGCTGTTTTTT. Translated, it gives CAWSYTGTGELFF. The complete variable domain, with remaining parts taken from reference TRBV30 and TRBJ2-2, reads SQTIHQWPATLVQPVGSPLSLECTVEGTSNPNLYWYRQAAGRGLQLLFYSVGIGQISSEVPQNLSASRPQDRQFILSSKKLLLSDSGFYLCAWSYTGTGELFFGEGSRLTVL.

This clone occurred once. The genes are TRBV4-3 and TRBJ2-2, with 13 bases fitting TRBD2. CDR3 length: 18 amino acids. Germline V gives CDR1 LGHNA, CDR2 YSLEER. V shed 1 base and J 5 bases; nucleotides not matched to a gene: 7. CDR3 protein: CASSQATSGGARTGELFF. The CDR3 DNA follows: TGCGCCAGCAGCCAAGCAACTAGCGGGGGGGCAAGAACCGGGGAGCTGTTTTTT.

J is TRBJ2-5 and V is TRBV11-2; 8 bases are a match to TRBD1. CDR1 is SGHAT, CDR2 FQNNGV, per germline. The CDR3 totals 14 residues. V shed 1 base and J 2 bases; nucleotides not matched to a gene: 0. CDR3 amino acids: CASSLGTGQETQYF. DNA of the CDR3: TGTGCCAGCAGCTTAGGGACAGGGCAAGAGACCCAGTACTTC.

The genes are TRBV21-1 and TRBJ2-7; TRBD2 is the table's D call and was not checked against the DNA. TRBV21-1 constitutes a pseudogene. The length of the CDR3 is 16 residues. The CDR3 reads CASSSSGRAVVLEQYF. CDR3 bases: TGTGCCAGCAGCAGCAGCGGGAGGGCCGTAGTCCTCGAGCAGTACTTC.